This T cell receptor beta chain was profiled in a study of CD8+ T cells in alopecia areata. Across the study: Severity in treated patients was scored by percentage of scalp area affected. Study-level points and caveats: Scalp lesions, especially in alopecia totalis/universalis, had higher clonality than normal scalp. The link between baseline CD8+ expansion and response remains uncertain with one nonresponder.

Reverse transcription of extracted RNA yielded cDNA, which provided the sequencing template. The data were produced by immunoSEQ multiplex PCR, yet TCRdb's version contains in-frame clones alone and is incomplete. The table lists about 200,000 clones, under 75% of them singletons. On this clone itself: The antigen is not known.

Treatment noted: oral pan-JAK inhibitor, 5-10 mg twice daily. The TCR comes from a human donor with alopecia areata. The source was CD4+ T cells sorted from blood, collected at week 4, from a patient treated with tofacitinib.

CDR3 in amino acids: CASSQAPRPGANVLTF. DNA of the CDR3: TGCGCCAGCAGCCAAGCCCCCCGTCCTGGGGCCAACGTCCTGACTTTC. This rearrangement joins TRBV4-3 to TRBJ2-6; D unclear. This CDR3 is built from 16 residues. Trimming took 1 base from V and 2 from J, leaving 9 bases between them. In germline, CDR1 is LGHNA, CDR2 YSLEER.